This T cell receptor (beta chain) came from a study of T cells in Graves' hyperthyroidism and ophthalmopathy. Background on the study: Upon initial diagnosis and before any treatment, peripheral blood was collected. Study findings and constraints: The blood repertoire included most of the expanded thyroid clonotypes above 0.001.

The CDR3 runs to 14 residues. The germline V gene encodes CDR1 MNHEY and CDR2 SMNVEV (reference sequence). Trimming shortened V by 6 bases and J by 4 bases, and 15 bases separated the two germline ends. Diagnostic assessment was based on clinical symptoms, serum thyroxine and TRAb, thyroid ultrasound and orbital computed tomography. This clonotype has ten or more counts. Its antigen is not identified. RNA transcripts were the template for amplifying TCR beta CDR3 regions. The HTBI set primed first-round TCR CDR3 RT-PCR. TCRdb re-derived calls from the multiplex PCR reads in MiXCR, one entry per CDR3 protein. Of fewer than 350,000 distinct CDR3 sequences in the sample, 15% to 20% are singletons; the top ten hold about a sixth.

The sample was blood. The chain is built from TRBV27 and TRBJ1-1, with no clear D. This TCR came from a woman aged 40 to 49 with Graves' ophthalmopathy. CDR3 nucleotides: TGTGCCAGCAGGAGGCTGTCCGCGGGCACTGAAGCTTTCTTT. Translated: CASRRLSAGTEAFF.